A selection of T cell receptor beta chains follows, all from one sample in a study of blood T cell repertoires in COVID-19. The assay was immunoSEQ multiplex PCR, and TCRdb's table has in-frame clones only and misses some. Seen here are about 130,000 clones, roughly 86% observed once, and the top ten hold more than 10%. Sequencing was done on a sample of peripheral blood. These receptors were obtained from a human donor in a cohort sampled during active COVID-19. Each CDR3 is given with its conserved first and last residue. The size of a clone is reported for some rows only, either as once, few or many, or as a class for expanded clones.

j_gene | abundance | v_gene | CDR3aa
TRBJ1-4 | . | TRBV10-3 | CAISELEGEKLFF
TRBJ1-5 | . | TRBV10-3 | CAISDRETQPQHF
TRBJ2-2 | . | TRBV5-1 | CASRGGNIANTGELFF
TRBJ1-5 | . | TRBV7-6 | CASSSSQGLQPQHF
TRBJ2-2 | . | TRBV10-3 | CAILTDSNTGELFF
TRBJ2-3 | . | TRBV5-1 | CASSFRGGASDTQYF
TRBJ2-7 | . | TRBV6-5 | CASSSPVEQYF
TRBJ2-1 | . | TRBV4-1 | CASSQVLGAGGFF
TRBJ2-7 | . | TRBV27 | CASSYGQTYEQYF
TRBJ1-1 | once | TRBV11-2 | CASSYDRITEAFF
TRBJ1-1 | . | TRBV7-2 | CASSPDFDRYNTEAFF
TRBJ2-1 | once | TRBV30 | CAWTTGNEQFF
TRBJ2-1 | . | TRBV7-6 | CASRRTASGGEQFF
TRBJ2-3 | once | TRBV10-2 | CASSELAGGLTSTDTQYF
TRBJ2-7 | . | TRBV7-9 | CASSPDGTGPLGEQYF
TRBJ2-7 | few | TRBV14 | CASSHRPTYEQYF
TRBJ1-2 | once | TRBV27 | CASSPAGARDYGYTF
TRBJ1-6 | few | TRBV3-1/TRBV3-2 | CATNSRGQSPLHF
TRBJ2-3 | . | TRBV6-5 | CASSSQGARLDTQYF
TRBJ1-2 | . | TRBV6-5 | CASSYDGVGSGYTF
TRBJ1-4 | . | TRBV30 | CAWKSRRTNEKLFF
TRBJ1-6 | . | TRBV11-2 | CASSLGTGGSPLHF
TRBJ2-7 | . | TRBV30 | CAWSVLGLAGGPVDEQYF
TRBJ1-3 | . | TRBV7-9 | CASSLAQGGTSGNTIYF
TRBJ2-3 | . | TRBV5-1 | CASSPLWTGGDTQYF
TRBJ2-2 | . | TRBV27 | CASRPTGVRQELFF
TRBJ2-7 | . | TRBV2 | CASSKVGQKNEQYF
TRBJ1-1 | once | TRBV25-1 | CASSESSPGGAFF
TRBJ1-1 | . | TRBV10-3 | CAIRYDTGPTEAFF
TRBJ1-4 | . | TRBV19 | CASREFGATNEKLFF
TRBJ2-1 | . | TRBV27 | CASSLFLGDNEQFF
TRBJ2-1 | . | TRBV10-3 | CAPVWDRELVGHEQFF
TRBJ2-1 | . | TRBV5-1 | CASSLELAAWNEQFF
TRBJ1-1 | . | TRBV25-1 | CASSALWGQGDTEAFF
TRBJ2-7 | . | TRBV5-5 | CASSFLGDRGLYEQYF
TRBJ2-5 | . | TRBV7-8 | CASSSRDRAETQYF
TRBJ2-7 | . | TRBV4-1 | CASSQDPSSGGVYEQYF
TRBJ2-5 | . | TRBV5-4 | CASSSSGGFLQETQYF
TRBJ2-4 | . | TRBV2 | CASSERNIQYF
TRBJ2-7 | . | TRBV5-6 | CASSLSSYEQYF
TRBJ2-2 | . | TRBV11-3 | CASSLGGTATGELFF
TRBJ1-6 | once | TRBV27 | CASSAGSRGYNSPLHF
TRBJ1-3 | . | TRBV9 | CASSVARGPGNTIYF
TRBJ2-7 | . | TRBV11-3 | CASLLKERLGKRDEQYF
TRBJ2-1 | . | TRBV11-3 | CASSVIAGGLIGQFF
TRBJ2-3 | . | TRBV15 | CATSMITGTSGGRADTQYF
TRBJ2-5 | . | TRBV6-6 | CASSYSAGARQETQYF
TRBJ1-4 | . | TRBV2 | CASALRGKGNEKLFF
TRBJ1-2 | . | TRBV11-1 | CASASGYYGYTF
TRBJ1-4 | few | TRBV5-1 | CASSFQGATNEKLFF